This T cell receptor (beta chain) was sequenced during a study of T-cell reconstitution after alpha-beta-depleted transplantation in children. Germline V lookup: CDR1 SGHNT, CDR2 YYREEE (reference sequence). V lost 0 bases and J 2 bases, leaving 23 bases between the germline ends. This CDR3 is built from 19 residues. Preparation of the TCRbeta library involved a method that used unique molecular identifiers. MiXCR, applied by TCRdb to the PCR reads, yields one record per CDR3 protein. This table has 200,000 to 300,000 distinct CDR3 sequences, 12% appearing once. This clonotype was counted many times. The receptor was derived from a human donor who donated a stem cell graft to a child with acute lymphoblastic leukemia. The sequenced sample was PBMCs from the stem cell graft donor, obtained from the stem cell graft. The chain employs TRBV5-4 and TRBJ1-2; no firm D call. Here the CDR3 reads CASSLASQWTTAGNYGYTF. CDR3 nucleotides: TGTGCCAGCAGCTTGGCCTCTCAATGGACGACGGCGGGAAACTATGGCTACACCTTC.